The 13 T cell receptor beta chains reported below all come from one sample, sequenced in a study of a mutant IDH1 vaccine in newly diagnosed glioma. Documented time point: baseline, week 1 (first vaccination visit). Treatment specified: pre-vaccination baseline after standard-of-care therapy. Clones were read by immunoSEQ multiplex PCR, and TCRdb kept only the in-frame ones, dropping some. The top ten hold 1.5% to 2% of the sample, which has tens of thousands of clones, 65% to 80% seen once. Sample: PBMCs, taken from a glioma patient treated with radiotherapy, temozolomide or both. The source of these receptors is a woman aged 40-49 years with glioma.

The V and J genes are TRBV10-3 and TRBJ2-7; D perhaps matches TRBD1 (5 bases). The V gene's germline CDR1 is ENHRY and CDR2 SYGVKD. This CDR3 region has 13 residues. The V end lost 3 bases, the J end lost 3 bases, and 9 bases lay between the germline ends. CDR3 residues: CAISDGQDYEQYF. Written as DNA, the CDR3 is TGTGCCATCAGTGACGGACAAGACTACGAGCAGTACTTC.

The chain carries TRBV6-1 and TRBJ2-1; 10 bases line up with TRBD2. CDR1 and CDR2 (germline): MNHNS, SASEGT. Losses at the gene ends were 4 bases for V and 3 bases for J; bases not matched to a gene: 6. The CDR3 has 16 residues. The CDR3 nucleotides read TGTGCCAGCAGTGCGCCGACTAGCGGGTTCTACAATGAGCAGTTCTTC. This translates into CASSAPTSGFYNEQFF.

The rearrangement joins TRBV19 to TRBJ1-2, with a possible D match to TRBD1 (6 bases). Trimming removed 6 bases at V and 3 bases at J, with 14 bases between. Germline V CDR1 and CDR2: LNHDA, SQIVND (reference sequence). This CDR3 comprises 14 residues. CDR3 amino acids: CASRARGSDYGYTF. In nucleotides, the CDR3 is TGTGCCAGTAGGGCCAGGGGAAGCGACTATGGCTACACCTTC.

The V gene is TRBV6-1, the J gene TRBJ1-6; TRBD1 matches at 7 bases. The CDR3 consists of 13 residues. V shed 6 bases and J 7 bases; nucleotides not matched to a gene: 3. Germline V gene data show CDR1 as MNHNS and CDR2 as SASEGT. This CDR3 is CASRGTENSPLHF. As DNA, the CDR3 is TGTGCCAGCAGGGGGACAGAGAATTCACCCCTCCACTTT.

The count of this clone is one. The chain links TRBV25-1 to TRBJ2-1; weak D call: TRBD1 (6 bases). This CDR3 is built from 15 residues. Germline CDR1 MGHDK, CDR2 SYGVNS. V lost 7 bases to trimming and J lost 4 bases, with 17 bases between them. CDR3: CASTDSGGPYNEQFF. The CDR3 DNA follows: TGTGCCAGCACCGATTCTGGGGGCCCTTACAATGAGCAGTTCTTC.

V and J are TRBV30 and TRBJ1-2, with 9 bases that match TRBD1. The CDR3 spans 14 residues. V lost 3 bases, J lost 4 bases, and 6 bases stayed unmatched. Germline V gene data show CDR1 as GTSNPN and CDR2 as SVGIG (reference sequence). CDR3 nucleotides: TGTGCCTGGAGAGTGGACAGGGGTTCCTATGGCTACACCTTC. Protein: CAWRVDRGSYGYTF.

This chain links TRBV7-9 with TRBJ2-7, with a tentative D call TRBD1 (5 bases). CDR1 is SEHNR and CDR2 is FQNEAQ in the germline V gene (reference sequence). V lost 3 bases, J lost 5 bases, and 8 bases lay in between. The CDR3 runs 12 residues. CDR3 nucleotides: TGTGCCAGCAGCTTGGGGCCCGACGAGCAGTACTTC. Its protein product is CASSLGPDEQYF. The variable domain in full, with the rest retrieved from reference TRBV7-9 and TRBJ2-7, is DTGVSQNPRHKITKRGQNVTFRCDPISEHNRLYWYRQTLGQGPEFLTYFQNEAQLEKSRLLSDRFSAERPKGSFSTLEIQRTEQGDSAMYLCASSLGPDEQYFGPGTRLTVT.

The rearrangement uses TRBV6-5 and TRBJ2-3; D might be TRBD1 (6 bases). Germline V gene sequence: CDR1 MNHEY, CDR2 SVGAGI. Trimming cost V 0 bases and J 2 bases, with 12 bases left between them. This CDR3 spans 16 amino acids. In DNA form, the CDR3 reads TGTGCCAGCAGTTACTCGAAAGGGGGTTCCACAGATACGCAGTATTTT. This codes for CASSYSKGGSTDTQYF.

J is TRBJ1-1 and V is TRBV6-5, with 11 bases lining up with TRBD1. Trimming cost V 5 bases and J 4 bases; bases outside gene matches: 6. This CDR3 has 15 residues. Germline CDR1 MNHEY, CDR2 SVGAGI. As DNA, the CDR3 is TGTGCCAGCAGTAGACGGACAGGGGGCGGCACTGAAGCTTTCTTT. Amino acid sequence: CASSRRTGGGTEAFF.

The rearrangement links TRBV7-9 to TRBJ2-5; 10 nucleotides line up with TRBD1. V dropped 0 bases and J dropped 3; count of bases not matched to a gene: 4. The CDR3 covers 16 residues. Germline assignment: CDR1 SEHNR and CDR2 FQNEAQ (reference sequence). The CDR3 reads CASSLAPGTGEETQYF. In DNA, the CDR3 is TGTGCCAGCAGCTTAGCCCCCGGGACAGGGGAAGAGACCCAGTACTTC.

The CDR3, as DNA: TGTGCCAGCAGTTACGCGGGGTCATCCTACAATGAGCAGTTCTTC. Protein product: CASSYAGSSYNEQFF. V is TRBV6-5 and J is TRBJ2-1; D is possibly TRBD2 (6 bases). Germline CDR1 and CDR2: MNHEY and SVGAGI. Trimming stripped 2 bases from V and 1 base from J, with 9 bases between. There are 15 residues in the CDR3.

The genes are TRBV29-1 and TRBJ2-2; D might be TRBD1 or TRBD2, each matching 6 bases. Trimming took off 6 bases at V and 0 bases at J, with 11 bases between the two ends. The CDR3 loop spans 14 amino acids. The germline CDR1 and CDR2 sequences are SQVTM and ANQGSEA. The CDR3 region is CSVGGRSNTGELFF. The CDR3 region has the DNA TGCAGCGTGGGGGGCAGATCGAACACCGGGGAGCTGTTTTTT.

This chain connects TRBV15 to TRBJ2-5, with D perhaps matching TRBD1 (6 bases). Trimming cost V 1 base and J 2 bases, with 8 bases left between them. This CDR3 spans 14 amino acids. Germline CDR1 and CDR2: LNHNV and YYDKDF (reference sequence). For the CDR3, the DNA is TGTGCCACCAGCAGAGGGGGACAACAAGAGACCCAGTACTTC. It specifies CATSRGGQQETQYF.